This TCR beta chain comes out of a study of cytomegalovirus exposure and HLA in healthy donors. In the PCR, 60 Vbeta and 13 Jbeta primers were used. Generated by immunoSEQ multiplex PCR, the TCRdb table keeps only in-frame clones and is missing some. The table shows roughly 100,000 clones, with about 69% occurring only once. Study-wide points: Being productive about 90% or about 30% of the time was typical of most TCR beta V segments in an earlier analysis. In a later analysis, across HLA loci, associated TCR counts were highest for DRB1, lowest for HLA-C. Beyond CMV serostatus, there was no information to go on about immune exposure.

Notes on this clone: The target antigen is unknown.

The CDR3 sequence is 17 residues long. The V gene end was trimmed by 5 bases and the J gene end by 8 bases; junction bases not matched to a gene: 14. Per the germline V gene, CDR1 is LGHNT and CDR2 is FRNRAP. The rearrangement uses TRBV12-5 and TRBJ2-3; 12 nucleotides agree with TRBD2. The sample comprised PBMCs. This receptor was obtained from a man aged 35-49 years in good health and CMV-seronegative. The CDR3 bases are TGTGCTAGTGGTCCGGGGGCTAGCGGGAGGGCCCTGGCTACGCAGTATTTT. This translates into CASGPGASGRALATQYF. The full variable domain, completed using reference TRBV12-5 and TRBJ2-3, is DARVTQTPRHKVTEMGQEVTMRCQPILGHNTVFWYRQTMMQGLELLAYFRNRAPLDDSGMPKDRFSAEMPDATLATLKIQPSEPRDSAVYFCASGPGASGRALATQYFGPGTRLTVL.